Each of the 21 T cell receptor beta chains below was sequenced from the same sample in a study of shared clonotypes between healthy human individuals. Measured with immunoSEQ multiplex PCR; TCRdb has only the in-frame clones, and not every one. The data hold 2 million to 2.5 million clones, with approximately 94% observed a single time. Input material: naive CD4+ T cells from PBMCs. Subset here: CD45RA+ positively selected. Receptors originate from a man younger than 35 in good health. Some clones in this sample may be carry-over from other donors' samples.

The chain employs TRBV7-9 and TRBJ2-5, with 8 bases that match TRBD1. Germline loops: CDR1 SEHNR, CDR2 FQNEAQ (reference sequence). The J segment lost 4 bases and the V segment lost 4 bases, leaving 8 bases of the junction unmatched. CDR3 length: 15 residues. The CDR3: CASSSTGEWRETQYF. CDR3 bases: TGTGCCAGCAGCTCGACAGGGGAATGGCGAGAGACCCAGTACTTC.

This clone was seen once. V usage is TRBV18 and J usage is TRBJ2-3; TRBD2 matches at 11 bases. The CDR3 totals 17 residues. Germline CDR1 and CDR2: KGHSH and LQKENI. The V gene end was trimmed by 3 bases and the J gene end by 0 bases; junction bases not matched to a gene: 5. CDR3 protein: CASSPGTSGVSTDTQYF. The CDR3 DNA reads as TGTGCCAGCTCACCCGGGACTAGCGGAGTGAGCACAGATACGCAGTATTTT.

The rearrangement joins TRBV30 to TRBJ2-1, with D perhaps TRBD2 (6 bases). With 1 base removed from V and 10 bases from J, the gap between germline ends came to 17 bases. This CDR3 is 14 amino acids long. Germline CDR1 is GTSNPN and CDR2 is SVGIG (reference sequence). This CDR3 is CAWSEGRRGSEQFF. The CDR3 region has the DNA TGTGCCTGGAGTGAGGGTAGGAGGGGATCAGAGCAGTTCTTC.

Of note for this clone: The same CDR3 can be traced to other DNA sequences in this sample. CDR3 loop: CASSFSQNTEAFF. The CDR3, as DNA: TGCGCCAGCAGCTTTTCCCAGAACACTGAAGCTTTCTTT. The chain carries TRBV5-1 and TRBJ1-1; D is uncertain. The CDR3 length is 13 residues. Germline V gene sequence: CDR1 SGHRS, CDR2 YFSETQ. V lost 2 bases to trimming and J lost 1 base, with 6 bases between them.

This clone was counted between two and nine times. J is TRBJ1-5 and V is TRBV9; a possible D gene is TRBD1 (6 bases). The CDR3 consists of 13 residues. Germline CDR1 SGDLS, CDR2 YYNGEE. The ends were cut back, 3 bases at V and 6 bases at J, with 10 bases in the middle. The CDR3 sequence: CASSEGVSQPQHF. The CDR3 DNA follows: TGTGCCAGCAGCGAGGGGGTGAGTCAGCCCCAGCATTTT.

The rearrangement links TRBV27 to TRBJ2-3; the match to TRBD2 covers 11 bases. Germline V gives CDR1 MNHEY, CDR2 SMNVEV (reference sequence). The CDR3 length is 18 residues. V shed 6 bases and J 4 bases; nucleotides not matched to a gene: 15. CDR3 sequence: CASRPKIAGGRPADTQYF. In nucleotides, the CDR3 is TGTGCCAGCAGACCTAAGATAGCGGGAGGGAGACCCGCAGATACGCAGTATTTT.

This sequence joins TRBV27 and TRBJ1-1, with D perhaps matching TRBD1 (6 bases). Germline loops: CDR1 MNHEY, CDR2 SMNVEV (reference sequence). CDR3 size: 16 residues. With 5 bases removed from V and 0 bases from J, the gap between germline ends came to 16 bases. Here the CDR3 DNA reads TGTGCCAGCAGTCCACAGACAGGACGGATGAACACTGAAGCTTTCTTT. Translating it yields CASSPQTGRMNTEAFF.

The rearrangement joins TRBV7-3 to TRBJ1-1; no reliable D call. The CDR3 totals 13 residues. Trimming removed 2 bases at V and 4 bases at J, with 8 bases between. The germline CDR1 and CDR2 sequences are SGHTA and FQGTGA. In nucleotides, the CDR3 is TGTGCCAGCAGCTTAGAGGATCGCACTGAAGCTTTCTTT. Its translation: CASSLEDRTEAFF. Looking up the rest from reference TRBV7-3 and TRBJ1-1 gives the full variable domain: GAGVSQTPSNKVTEKGKYVELRCDPISGHTALYWYRQSLGQGPEFLIYFQGTGAADDSGLPNDRFFAVRPEGSVSTLKIQRTERGDSAVYLCASSLEDRTEAFFGQGTRLTVV.

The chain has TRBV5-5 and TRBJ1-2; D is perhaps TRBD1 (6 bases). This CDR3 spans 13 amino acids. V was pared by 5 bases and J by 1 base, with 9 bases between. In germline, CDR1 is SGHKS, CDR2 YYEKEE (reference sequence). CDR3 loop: CASRMDSNYGYTF. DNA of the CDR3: TGTGCCAGCAGGATGGACAGTAACTATGGCTACACCTTC.

The CDR3 DNA follows: TGTGCCAGCAGTACCCAGACAGGGTTTCAAGAGACCCAGTACTTC. It specifies CASSTQTGFQETQYF. The chain employs TRBV28 and TRBJ2-5; 7 positions agree with TRBD1. Losses at the gene ends were 5 bases for V and 2 bases for J; bases not matched to a gene: 8. CDR3 size: 15 residues. The germline CDR1 and CDR2 sequences are MDHEN and SYDVKM.

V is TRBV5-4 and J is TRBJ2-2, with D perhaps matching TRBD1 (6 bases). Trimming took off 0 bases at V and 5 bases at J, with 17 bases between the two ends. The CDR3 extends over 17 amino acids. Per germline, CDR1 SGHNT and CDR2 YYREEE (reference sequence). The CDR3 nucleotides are TGTGCCAGCAGCTTGGCCCTCGGACAGCCTAAGACCGGGGAGCTGTTTTTT. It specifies CASSLALGQPKTGELFF.

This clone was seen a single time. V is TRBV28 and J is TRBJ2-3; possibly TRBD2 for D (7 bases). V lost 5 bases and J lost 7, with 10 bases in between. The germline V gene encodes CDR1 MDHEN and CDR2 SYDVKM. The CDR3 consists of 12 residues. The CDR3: CASSRGGYTQYF. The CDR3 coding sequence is TGTGCCAGCAGTAGGGGGGGTTATACGCAGTATTTT.

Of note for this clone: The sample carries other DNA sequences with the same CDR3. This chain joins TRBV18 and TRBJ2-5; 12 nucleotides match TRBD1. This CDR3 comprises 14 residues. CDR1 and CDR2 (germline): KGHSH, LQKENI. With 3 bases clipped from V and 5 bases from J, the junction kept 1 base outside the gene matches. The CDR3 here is CASSPGQGAETQYF. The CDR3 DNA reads TGTGCCAGCTCACCGGGACAGGGGGCGGAGACCCAGTACTTC.

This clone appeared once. DNA for the CDR3: TGTGCTAGTGGACAGGGTCTGGACACTGAAGCTTTCTTT. Translating gives CASGQGLDTEAFF. This chain connects TRBV12-5 to TRBJ1-1; TRBD1 might be the D (6 bases). CDR1 and CDR2 from the germline V gene are LGHNT and FRNRAP. V lost 6 bases and J 3 bases, leaving 11 bases between the germline ends. There are 13 residues in the CDR3.

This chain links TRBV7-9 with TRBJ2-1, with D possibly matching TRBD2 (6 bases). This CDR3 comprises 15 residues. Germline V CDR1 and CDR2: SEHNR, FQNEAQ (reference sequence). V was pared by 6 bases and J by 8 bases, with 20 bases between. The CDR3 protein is CASSYLGEVFDEQFF. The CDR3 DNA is TGTGCCAGCAGTTATTTGGGGGAGGTGTTCGATGAGCAGTTCTTC.

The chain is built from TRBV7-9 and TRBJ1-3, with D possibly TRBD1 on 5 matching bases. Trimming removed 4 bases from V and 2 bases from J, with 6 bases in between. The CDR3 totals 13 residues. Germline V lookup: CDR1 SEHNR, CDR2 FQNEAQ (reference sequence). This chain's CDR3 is CASSWGAGNTIYF. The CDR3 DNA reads TGTGCCAGCAGCTGGGGGGCTGGAAACACCATATATTTT.

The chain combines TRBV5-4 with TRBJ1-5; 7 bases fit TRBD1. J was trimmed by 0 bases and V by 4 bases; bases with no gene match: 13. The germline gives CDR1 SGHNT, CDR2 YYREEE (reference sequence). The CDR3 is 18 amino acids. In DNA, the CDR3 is TGTGCCAGCAGCGTGGGAGGGGGCTTGTCATATAGCAATCAGCCCCAGCATTTT. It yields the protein CASSVGGGLSYSNQPQHF.

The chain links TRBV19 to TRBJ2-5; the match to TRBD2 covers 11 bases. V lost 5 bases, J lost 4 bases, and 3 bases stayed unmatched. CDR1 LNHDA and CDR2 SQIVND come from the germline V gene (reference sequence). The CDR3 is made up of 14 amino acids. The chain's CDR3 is CASSRLAGLETQYF. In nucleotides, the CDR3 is TGTGCCAGTAGTCGACTAGCGGGATTAGAGACCCAGTACTTC. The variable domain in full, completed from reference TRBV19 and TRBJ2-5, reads DGGITQSPKYLFRKEGQNVTLSCEQNLNHDAMYWYRQDPGQGLRLIYYSQIVNDFQKGDIAEGYSVSREKKESFPLTVTSAQKNPTAFYLCASSRLAGLETQYFGPGTRLLVL.

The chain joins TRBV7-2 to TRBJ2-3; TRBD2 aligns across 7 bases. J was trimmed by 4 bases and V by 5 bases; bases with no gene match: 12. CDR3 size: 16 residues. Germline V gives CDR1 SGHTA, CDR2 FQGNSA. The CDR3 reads CASSPISGTQADTQYF. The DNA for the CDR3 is TGTGCCAGCAGCCCCATCAGCGGGACTCAGGCAGATACGCAGTATTTT.

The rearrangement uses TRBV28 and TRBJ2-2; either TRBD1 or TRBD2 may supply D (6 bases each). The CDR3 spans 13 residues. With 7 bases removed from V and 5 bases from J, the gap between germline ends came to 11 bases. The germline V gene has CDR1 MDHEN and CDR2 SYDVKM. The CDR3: CASNRGRTGELFF. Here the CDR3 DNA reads TGTGCCAGCAACCGGGGGCGGACCGGGGAGCTGTTTTTT.

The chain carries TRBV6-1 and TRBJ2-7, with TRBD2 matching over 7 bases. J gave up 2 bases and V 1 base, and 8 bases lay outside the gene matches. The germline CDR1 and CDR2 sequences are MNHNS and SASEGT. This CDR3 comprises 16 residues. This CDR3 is CASSEGRASGAYEQYF. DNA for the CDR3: TGTGCCAGCAGTGAAGGTAGGGCTAGCGGAGCCTACGAGCAGTACTTC.